This T cell receptor beta chain was recorded in a study of blood T cell repertoires in COVID-19. As for the study in general: COVID-19 samples from acute and convalescent phases originated in the United States, Italy and Spain. PBMCs, B-cell-depleted T cells, or T cells provided the cDNA or gDNA that made up the material.

The CDR3 consists of 19 residues. With 4 bases clipped from V and 6 bases from J, the junction kept 21 bases outside the gene matches. Germline CDR1 SGHDT, CDR2 YYEEEE. Study processing details: For nucleated cells, counts were estimated from reference gene primer amplification. The protocol was immunoSEQ multiplex PCR, while the TCRdb copy is restricted to in-frame clones and leaves out a portion. Clone size and V and J calls were adopted from that table, with D and trimming inferred from the DNA. Among under 150,000 clones listed, roughly 83% were seen once. What was sequenced was peripheral blood. This receptor was taken from a woman of 80 years or more with acute or convalescent COVID-19. V and J are TRBV5-6 and TRBJ2-2; TRBD1 aligns across 7 bases. The CDR3 sequence: CASSTGNPRQGKVPGELFF. For the CDR3, the DNA is TGTGCCAGCAGCACCGGCAACCCCCGACAGGGAAAGGTGCCCGGGGAGCTGTTTTTT.